This T cell receptor beta chain stems from a study of molecular identifiers for immune sequencing clone quantification. This clonotype was observed many times. A much larger clone differs from this one at a single base, so this may be a read error. TCRdb ran MiXCR on the PCR reads and lists one entry per CDR3 protein. The top ten hold about 0.81% of the sample, which has hundreds of thousands of distinct CDR3 sequences, approximately 24% seen once. The V gene's germline CDR1 is MDHEN and CDR2 SYDVKM. Deletions cut 6 bases from V and 6 bases from J, with 4 bases between. The CDR3 runs to 10 residues. This TCR derives from a human donor in good health. Some libraries in this study had Jurkat cell RNA spiked in. Sequenced material: naive CD8+ T cells from blood, with Jurkat cell RNA spiked in. Subset specified: FACS-sorted CD8+CD4-CCR7+CD45RA+ naive T cells. The genes are TRBV28 and TRBJ2-3; D ambiguous. CDR3 protein: CASRLDTQYF. Here the CDR3 DNA reads TGTGCCAGCAGGTTGGATACGCAGTATTTT.